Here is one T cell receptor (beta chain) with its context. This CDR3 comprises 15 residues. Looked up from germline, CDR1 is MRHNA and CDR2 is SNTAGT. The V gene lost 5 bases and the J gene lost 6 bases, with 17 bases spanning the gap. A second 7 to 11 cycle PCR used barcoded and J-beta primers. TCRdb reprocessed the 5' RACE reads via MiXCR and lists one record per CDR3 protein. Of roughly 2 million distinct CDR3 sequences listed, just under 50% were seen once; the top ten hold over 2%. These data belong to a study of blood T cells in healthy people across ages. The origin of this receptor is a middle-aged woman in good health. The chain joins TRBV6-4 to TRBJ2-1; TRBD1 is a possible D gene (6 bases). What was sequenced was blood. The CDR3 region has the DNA TGTGCCAGCAGTAAACAGGGCTGGGGAGTCAATGAGCAGTTCTTC. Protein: CASSKQGWGVNEQFF.